The clone carrying this TCR beta chain was seen a few times. This record comes from a study of molecular identifiers for immune sequencing clone quantification. Trimming pared 2 bases from V and 0 bases from J, leaving 8 bases between. Germline V gene lookup returns CDR1 LNHDA and CDR2 SQIVND (reference sequence). The CDR3 covers 15 residues. As previously described, bulk TCR libraries were made using listed TCR primers. TCRdb reanalysed the PCR reads using MiXCR and keeps one entry per CDR3 protein. The data contain some 590,000 distinct CDR3 sequences, less than 30% of them seen just once; the ten biggest clones take up about 0.84%.

Sequenced material: naive CD8+ T cells from blood, with Jurkat cell RNA spiked in. As to subset: FACS-sorted CD8+CD4-CCR7+CD45RA+ naive T cells. The chain links TRBV19 to TRBJ2-1, with unresolved D. This TCR came from a human donor in good health. Some libraries in this study had Jurkat cell RNA spiked in. The CDR3 DNA reads as TGTGCCAGTAGTATAACTTACTACTCCTACAATGAGCAGTTCTTC. As protein: CASSITYYSYNEQFF.